This T cell receptor beta chain stems from a study of blood T cell repertoires in COVID-19. As for the study in general: Researchers got acute and convalescent COVID-19 samples from the United States, Italy and Spain. Sources were T cells, B-cell-depleted T cells, or PBMCs; the material itself was cDNA or gDNA.

Libraries were prepared by immunoSEQ multiplex PCR; TCRdb keeps only in-frame clonotypes and omits some of them. This sample yields about 480,000 clones, of which approximately 92% are seen a single time; 0.9% belongs to the top ten. Germline V gene sequence: CDR1 MNHEY, CDR2 SMNVEV (reference sequence). The CDR3 runs 14 residues. Trimming took 4 bases from V and 2 from J, leaving 9 bases between them. During active infection, Seattle patients enrolled and were then monitored through disease. The chain combines TRBV27 with TRBJ1-3; D not certain. The sample comprised peripheral blood. This receptor was identified in a man aged 18 to 30 with COVID-19, enrolled during active disease. For the CDR3, the DNA is TGTGCCAGCAGTTCGGGGTACCCTGGAAACACCATATATTTT. Amino acids: CASSSGYPGNTIYF.